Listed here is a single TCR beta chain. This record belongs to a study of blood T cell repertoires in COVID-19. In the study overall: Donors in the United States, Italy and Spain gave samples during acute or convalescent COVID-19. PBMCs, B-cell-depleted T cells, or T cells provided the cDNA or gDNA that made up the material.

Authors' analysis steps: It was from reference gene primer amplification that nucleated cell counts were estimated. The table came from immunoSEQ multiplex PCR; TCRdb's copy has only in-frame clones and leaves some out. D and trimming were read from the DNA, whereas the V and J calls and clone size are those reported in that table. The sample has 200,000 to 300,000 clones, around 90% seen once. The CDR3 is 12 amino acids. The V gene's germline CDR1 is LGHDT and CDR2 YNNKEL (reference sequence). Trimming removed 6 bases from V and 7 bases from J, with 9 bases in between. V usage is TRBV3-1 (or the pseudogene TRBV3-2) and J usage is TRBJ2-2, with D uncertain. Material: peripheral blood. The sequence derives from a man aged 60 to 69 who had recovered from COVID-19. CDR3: CASSHYGGELFF. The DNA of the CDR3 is TGTGCCAGCAGTCACTATGGCGGGGAGCTGTTTTTT.